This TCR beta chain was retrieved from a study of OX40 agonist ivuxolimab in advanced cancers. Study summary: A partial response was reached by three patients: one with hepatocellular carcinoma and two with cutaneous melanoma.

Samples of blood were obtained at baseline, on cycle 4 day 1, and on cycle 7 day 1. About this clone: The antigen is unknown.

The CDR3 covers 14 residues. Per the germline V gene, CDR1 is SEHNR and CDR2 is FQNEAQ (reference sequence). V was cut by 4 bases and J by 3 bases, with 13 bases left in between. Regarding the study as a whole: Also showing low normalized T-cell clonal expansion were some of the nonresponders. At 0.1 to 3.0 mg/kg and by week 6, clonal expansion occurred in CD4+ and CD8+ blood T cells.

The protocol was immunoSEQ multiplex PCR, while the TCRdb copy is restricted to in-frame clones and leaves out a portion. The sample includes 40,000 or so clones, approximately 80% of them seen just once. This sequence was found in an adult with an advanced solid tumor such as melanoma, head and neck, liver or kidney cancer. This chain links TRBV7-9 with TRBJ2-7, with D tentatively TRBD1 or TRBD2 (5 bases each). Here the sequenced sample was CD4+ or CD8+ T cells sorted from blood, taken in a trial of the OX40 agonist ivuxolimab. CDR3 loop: CASSSRDENYEQYF. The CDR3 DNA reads TGTGCCAGCAGCTCCCGGGACGAGAACTACGAGCAGTACTTC.